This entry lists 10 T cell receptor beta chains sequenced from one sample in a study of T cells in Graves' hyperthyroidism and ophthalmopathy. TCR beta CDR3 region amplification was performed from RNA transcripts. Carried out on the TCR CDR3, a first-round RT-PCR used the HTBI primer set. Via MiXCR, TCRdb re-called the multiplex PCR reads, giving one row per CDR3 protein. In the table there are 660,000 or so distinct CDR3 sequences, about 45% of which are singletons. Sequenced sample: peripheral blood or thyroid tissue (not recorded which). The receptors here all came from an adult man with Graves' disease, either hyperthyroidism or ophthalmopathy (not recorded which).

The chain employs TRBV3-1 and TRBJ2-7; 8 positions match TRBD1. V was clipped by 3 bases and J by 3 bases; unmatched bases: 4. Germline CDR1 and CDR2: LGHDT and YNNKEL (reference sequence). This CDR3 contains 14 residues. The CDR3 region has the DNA TGTGCCAGCAGCCAGGAGACAGGGGACTACGAGCAGTACTTC. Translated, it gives CASSQETGDYEQYF.

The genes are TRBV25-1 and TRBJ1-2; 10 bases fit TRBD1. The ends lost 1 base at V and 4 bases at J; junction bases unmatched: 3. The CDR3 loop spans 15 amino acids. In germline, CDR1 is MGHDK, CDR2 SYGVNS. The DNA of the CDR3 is TGTGCCAGCAGTGAATGGGGACAGGGGATCTATGGCTACACCTTC. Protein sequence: CASSEWGQGIYGYTF.

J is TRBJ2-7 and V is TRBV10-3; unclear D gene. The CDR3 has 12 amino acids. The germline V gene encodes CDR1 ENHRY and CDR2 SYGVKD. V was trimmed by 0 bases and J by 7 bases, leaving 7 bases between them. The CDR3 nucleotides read TGTGCCATCAGTGAGTCGTCTGGGGAGCAGTACTTC. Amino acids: CAISESSGEQYF.

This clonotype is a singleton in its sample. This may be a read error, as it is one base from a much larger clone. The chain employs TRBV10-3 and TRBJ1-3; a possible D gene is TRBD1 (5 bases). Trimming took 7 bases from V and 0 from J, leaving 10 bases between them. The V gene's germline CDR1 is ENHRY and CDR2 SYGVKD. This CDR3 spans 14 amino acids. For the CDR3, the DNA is TGTGCCATCATCCGCGACAGCTCTGGAAACACCATATATTTT. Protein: CAIIRDSSGNTIYF.

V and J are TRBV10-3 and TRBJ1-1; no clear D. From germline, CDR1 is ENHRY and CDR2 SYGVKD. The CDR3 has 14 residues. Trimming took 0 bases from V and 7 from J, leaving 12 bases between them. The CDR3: CAISESPGPCEAFF. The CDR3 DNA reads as TGTGCCATCAGTGAGTCTCCCGGACCGTGTGAAGCTTTCTTT.

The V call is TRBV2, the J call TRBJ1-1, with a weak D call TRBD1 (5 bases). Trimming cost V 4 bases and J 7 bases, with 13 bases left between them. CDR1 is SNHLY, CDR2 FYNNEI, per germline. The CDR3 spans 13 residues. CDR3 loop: CASSGGTTFEAFF. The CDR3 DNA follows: TGTGCCAGCAGTGGGGGGACCACGTTTGAAGCTTTCTTT.

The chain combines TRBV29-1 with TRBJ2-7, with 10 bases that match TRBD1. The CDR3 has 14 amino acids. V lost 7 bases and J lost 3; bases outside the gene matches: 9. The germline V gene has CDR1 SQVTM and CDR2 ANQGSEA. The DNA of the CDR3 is TGCAGCGGCGTCTTCCGGGACAGGGGCTACGAGCAGTACTTC. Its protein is CSGVFRDRGYEQYF.

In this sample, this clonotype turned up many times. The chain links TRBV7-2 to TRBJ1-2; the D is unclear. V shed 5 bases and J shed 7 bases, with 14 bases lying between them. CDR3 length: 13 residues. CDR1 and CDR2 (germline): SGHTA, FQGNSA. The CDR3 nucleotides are TGTGCCAGCAGCCTCGGACCTGAAAGTGGCTACACCTTC. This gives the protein CASSLGPESGYTF.

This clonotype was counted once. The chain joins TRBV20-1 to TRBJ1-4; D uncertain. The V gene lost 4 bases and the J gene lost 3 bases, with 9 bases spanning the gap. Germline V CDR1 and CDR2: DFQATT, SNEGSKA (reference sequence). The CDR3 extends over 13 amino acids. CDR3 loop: CSATGPPNEKLFF. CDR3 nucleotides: TGCAGTGCTACGGGTCCTCCTAATGAAAAACTGTTTTTT.

The CDR3 DNA is TGCGCCAGCAGCTTGGCCGTGACAGGGGGAAGGAACACTGAAGCTTTCTTT. As protein: CASSLAVTGGRNTEAFF. The genes are TRBV5-1 and TRBJ1-1, with 9 nucleotides matching TRBD1. Unmatched junction bases numbered 7, after V lost 0 bases and J lost 1 base. CDR1 and CDR2 (germline): SGHRS, YFSETQ. CDR3 size: 17 residues.